What follows are 10 T cell receptor beta chains derived from one specimen sequenced in a study of cytomegalovirus exposure and HLA in healthy donors. Primers: 60 Vbeta forward and 13 Jbeta reverse. The protocol was immunoSEQ multiplex PCR, while the TCRdb copy is restricted to in-frame clones and leaves out a portion. The sample has 55,000 to 75,000 clones; under 80% are singletons. Input material: PBMCs. The receptors shown here come from a man aged 25 to 45 in good health and CMV-seropositive.

Details on this clone: The junction departs from germline at one end; a sequencing error may be responsible. J is TRBJ2-2 and V is TRBV7-7; 8 bases agree with TRBD1. The germline CDR1 and CDR2 sequences are SSHAT and FNYEAQ (reference sequence). This CDR3 is 14 amino acids long. CDR3 residues: CASSLDRVAGELFF. For the CDR3, the DNA is TGTGCTAGCAGCTTGGACAGGGTAGCCGGGGAGCTGTTTTTT.

The rearrangement joins TRBV28 to TRBJ2-7; 7 bases map to TRBD2. The CDR3 runs 15 residues. Germline assignment: CDR1 MDHEN and CDR2 SYDVKM. With 7 bases clipped from V and 0 bases from J, the junction kept 9 bases outside the gene matches. The CDR3, as DNA: TGTGCCAGCAATCTTAATGGCGGGAGCTCCTACGAGCAGTACTTC. It codes for CASNLNGGSSYEQYF.

The chain combines TRBV28 with TRBJ1-5; D remains ambiguous. Germline V gene lookup returns CDR1 MDHEN and CDR2 SYDVKM. The CDR3 has 14 residues. V gave up 3 bases and J gave up 1 base, with 7 bases separating them. CDR3 coding DNA: TGTGCCAGCAGTTTGGGGAGAAGCAATCAGCCCCAGCATTTT. Translation gives CASSLGRSNQPQHF. Full variable domain (missing parts from reference TRBV28 and TRBJ1-5): DVKVTQSSRYLVKRTGEKVFLECVQDMDHENMFWYRQDPGLGLRLIYFSYDVKMKEKGDIPEGYSVSREKKERFSLILESASTNQTSMYLCASSLGRSNQPQHFGDGTRLSIL.

As regards this clone: This specimen includes other DNA sequences encoding the same CDR3. The gene calls are TRBV5-1 and TRBJ2-1; maybe TRBD2 (5 bases). Germline loops: CDR1 SGHRS, CDR2 YFSETQ. The V end was cut by 0 bases, the J end by 5 bases, with 9 bases between. The CDR3 totals 14 residues. CDR3: CASSLGLAHNEQFF. CDR3 sequence (DNA): TGCGCCAGCAGCTTGGGGCTAGCCCACAATGAGCAGTTCTTC.

The chain combines TRBV5-5 with TRBJ1-5; D gene unclear. Germline V lookup: CDR1 SGHKS, CDR2 YYEKEE (reference sequence). Trimming removed 0 bases at V and 0 bases at J, with 13 bases between. This CDR3 is 17 amino acids long. CDR3 in amino acids: CASSLDIFRYSNQPQHF. In DNA form, the CDR3 reads TGTGCCAGCAGCTTGGATATCTTCAGGTATAGCAATCAGCCCCAGCATTTT.

The rearrangement joins TRBV6-6 to TRBJ2-5; no clear D. V was pared by 2 bases and J by 2 bases, with 6 bases between. The CDR3 sequence is 13 residues long. The germline CDR1 and CDR2 sequences are MNHNY and SVGAGI (reference sequence). CDR3 sequence reads: CASSYEPQETQYF. The CDR3 nucleotides are TGTGCCAGCAGTTACGAGCCACAAGAGACCCAGTACTTC.

The V and J genes are TRBV7-9 and TRBJ1-2; D is perhaps TRBD1 (6 bases). V was cut by 5 bases and J by 2 bases, with 12 bases left in between. The CDR3 contains 14 residues. Germline V lookup: CDR1 SEHNR, CDR2 FQNEAQ (reference sequence). The DNA for the CDR3 is TGTGCCAGCAGCCTATCAAGGGGGAACTATGGCTACACCTTC. Translated: CASSLSRGNYGYTF.

V usage is TRBV7-8 and J usage is TRBJ2-5, with D perhaps TRBD2 (5 bases). The germline CDR1 and CDR2 sequences are SGHVS and FQNEAQ. The V end was cut by 3 bases, the J end by 1 base, with 12 bases between. The CDR3 is 15 amino acids. CDR3 DNA sequence: TGTGCCAGCAGCTTTCATCGTCTAGCCCAAGAGACCCAGTACTTC. Translated: CASSFHRLAQETQYF.

The chain recombines TRBV9 with TRBJ1-1; D not resolved. V gave up 0 bases and J gave up 4 bases, with 10 bases separating them. Germline CDR1 is SGDLS and CDR2 is YYNGEE. The CDR3 sequence is 14 residues long. CDR3 in DNA: TGTGCCAGCAGCGTAGGGGGAGGGAGCACTGAAGCTTTCTTT. This sequence encodes CASSVGGGSTEAFF.

CDR3 in DNA: TGTGCCAGCAGCTTAGGGCAGGGTTTTACTGAAGCTTTCTTT. Protein sequence: CASSLGQGFTEAFF. The gene calls are TRBV7-2 and TRBJ1-1; D perhaps matches TRBD1 (5 bases). V lost 1 base, J lost 5 bases, and 11 bases lay in between. Looked up from germline, CDR1 is SGHTA and CDR2 is FQGNSA. CDR3 length: 14 residues.